This TCR beta chain was found in a study of blood T cell repertoires in COVID-19. Study context: COVID-19 samples, acute and convalescent, were from the United States, Italy and Spain. In each case, the material was cDNA or gDNA derived from T cells, B-cell-depleted T cells, or PBMCs.

Per the study methods: The assay estimated nucleated cells by amplifying reference gene primers. The repertoire was sequenced with immunoSEQ multiplex PCR; TCRdb's copy has only in-frame clones and lacks some. The D gene and trimming were derived from the DNA, and the V and J assignments and clone size from that table. Here the sample spans under 9,000 clones, approximately 81% being singletons. The origin of this receptor is a human donor in a cohort sampled during active COVID-19. The sequencing input was peripheral blood.

CDR3 region: CASSLVTLGASNQPQHF. The CDR3 region has the DNA TGTGCCAGCAGCTTAGTAACCCTAGGGGCTAGCAATCAGCCCCAGCATTTT. This sequence joins TRBV7-8 and TRBJ1-5; a possible D gene is TRBD1 (5 bases). Deletions cut 1 base from V and 0 bases from J, with 13 bases between. The CDR3 consists of 17 residues. In germline, CDR1 is SGHVS, CDR2 FQNEAQ.